This TCR beta chain was captured in a study of blood T cells in healthy people across ages. Combining a sample-barcoded 5' primer with a J-beta primer mix, a second PCR ran for roughly 7 to 12 cycles. From the 5' RACE reads, TCRdb called clonotypes with MiXCR, one entry per CDR3 protein. The table includes approximately 940,000 distinct CDR3 sequences, around 46% detected once. V trimming: 4 bases; J trimming: 6 bases; junction bases outside the gene matches: 9. The CDR3 loop spans 15 amino acids. Germline CDR1 MGHRA, CDR2 YSYEKL. Per individual sample, total RNA of at least 5.5 micrograms was extracted.

This chain links TRBV4-1 with TRBJ2-7; 10 bases line up with TRBD2. Sequencing was performed on blood. This TCR came from a man aged 25-40 years in good health. The CDR3 nucleotides read TGCGCCAGCAGCCGCTCTCCGGGACTAGCGTCCGAGCAGTACTTC. It codes for CASSRSPGLASEQYF.